The 7 T cell receptor beta chains below all came from one sample that was sequenced in a study of blood T cells in healthy people across ages. Using a J-beta primer mix together with a sample-barcoded 5' primer, a second PCR was run for roughly 6 to 11 cycles. TCRdb reprocessed the 5' RACE reads via MiXCR and lists one record per CDR3 protein. Among about 1.8 million distinct CDR3 sequences listed, roughly 52% were seen once. Sequenced sample: blood. All receptors come from a middle-aged woman in good health.

V gene TRBV20-1 combines with J gene TRBJ1-2; D ambiguous. The germline V and J ends were trimmed by 1 base and 4 bases, with 10 bases remaining between them. This CDR3 spans 13 amino acids. CDR1 DFQATT and CDR2 SNEGSKA come from the germline V gene (reference sequence). CDR3 residues: CSARVPNTYGYTF. DNA of the CDR3: TGCAGTGCTAGAGTCCCCAACACCTATGGCTACACCTTC.

This clonotype has just a few counts. V usage is TRBV5-1 and J usage is TRBJ2-1, with 9 bases matching TRBD1. The ends lost 4 bases at V and 4 bases at J; junction bases unmatched: 6. In germline, CDR1 is SGHRS, CDR2 YFSETQ. The CDR3 consists of 15 residues. In DNA form, the CDR3 reads TGCGCCAGCAGCGATCCGGGACAGGGTTACAATGAGCAGTTCTTC. Its protein product is CASSDPGQGYNEQFF.

This chain joins TRBV6-2 or TRBV6-3 and TRBJ2-3, with 12 bases that match TRBD2. The V gene end was trimmed by 6 bases and the J gene end by 3 bases; junction bases not matched to a gene: 10. Germline loops: CDR1 MNHEY, CDR2 SVGEGT. The CDR3 spans 17 residues. The CDR3 loop is CASRETSGGSWTDTQYF. The CDR3 DNA is TGTGCCAGCAGAGAAACTAGCGGGGGGAGTTGGACAGATACGCAGTATTTT.

This clonotype was seen more than once but under ten times. The chain has TRBV20-1 and TRBJ1-6; D perhaps matches TRBD1 (5 bases). Germline CDR1 DFQATT, CDR2 SNEGSKA (reference sequence). V gave up 6 bases and J gave up 4 bases, with 10 bases separating them. The CDR3 sequence is 13 residues long. This chain's CDR3 is CSADRGYNSPLHF. In DNA form, the CDR3 reads TGCAGTGCCGACCGGGGGTATAATTCACCCCTCCACTTT.

This clonotype was found a few times. V usage is TRBV6-5 and J usage is TRBJ2-6; D gene ambiguous. Trimming took off 5 bases at V and 4 bases at J, with 9 bases between the two ends. The CDR3 length is 14 residues. CDR1 and CDR2 (germline): MNHEY, SVGAGI. The CDR3 loop is CASSARIGANVLTF. The DNA for the CDR3 is TGTGCCAGCAGTGCCAGAATCGGGGCCAACGTCCTGACTTTC.

As concerns this clonotype: This may stem from a read error, because a much larger clone lies one nucleotide away. The genes are TRBV7-2 and TRBJ1-1; TRBD1 is a possible D gene (5 bases). The CDR3 sequence is 15 residues long. CDR1 and CDR2 (germline): SGHTA, FQGNSA. Trimming took off 5 bases at V and 1 base at J, with 14 bases between the two ends. This chain's CDR3 is CASSPQRGSNTEAFF. The CDR3 nucleotides read TGTGCCAGCAGCCCGCAGCGGGGGTCGAACACTGAAGCTTTCTTT.

The rearrangement uses TRBV12-3 or TRBV12-4 and TRBJ1-4, with a weak D call TRBD1 (5 bases). This CDR3 region has 14 residues. Between the trimmed V and J ends, which lost 4 bases and 1 base, there was a span of 7 bases. In nucleotides, the CDR3 is TGTGCCAGCAGTTGGGACCAAACTAATGAAAAACTGTTTTTT. Residues: CASSWDQTNEKLFF.